One sample yielded the 3 T cell receptor beta chains listed below, sequenced in a study of blood T cell repertoires in COVID-19. The table came from immunoSEQ multiplex PCR; TCRdb's copy has only in-frame clones and leaves some out. The table records more than 85,000 clones, around 85% of them present only once. The sequenced sample was peripheral blood. The receptor source for this set is a woman aged 60-75 years with acute or convalescent COVID-19.

The genes are TRBV24-1 and TRBJ1-1; 7 positions match TRBD1. This CDR3 comprises 15 residues. Germline V gene lookup returns CDR1 KGHDR and CDR2 SFDVKD. The V and J ends lost 3 bases and 0 bases, in that order; junction bases with no gene match: 3. CDR3 sequence reads: CATSDGGGLNTEAFF. CDR3 in DNA: TGTGCCACCAGTGATGGAGGGGGCCTGAACACTGAAGCTTTCTTT.

This sequence joins TRBV3-1 (or the pseudogene TRBV3-2) and TRBJ1-6; a weak D match, TRBD1 (6 bases). The CDR3 is made up of 15 amino acids. Germline V gene data show CDR1 as LGHDT and CDR2 as YNNKEL (reference sequence). Trimming shortened V by 0 bases and J by 14 bases, and 17 bases separated the two germline ends. DNA for the CDR3: TGTGCCAGCAGCCAAGAACCCAGGGGAATGTTAACCCTCCACTTT. It yields the protein CASSQEPRGMLTLHF.

V usage is TRBV11-3 and J usage is TRBJ1-1, with a weak D call TRBD1 (5 bases). The CDR3 extends over 11 amino acids. CDR1 is SGHNT and CDR2 is YENEEA in the germline V gene. V was pared by 1 base and J by 11 bases, with 8 bases between. The DNA of the CDR3 is TGTGCCAGCAGCTTAGGGGGGGTGGCTTTCTTT. This codes for CASSLGGVAFF.